This T cell receptor (beta chain) was sequenced during a study of monozygotic twins with inflammatory bowel disease. The study's findings and limits: Patients with IBD had less TCRbeta diversity (inverse Simpson) than their healthy co-twins. Clonotypes shared with others were fewer in IBD patients than in healthy twins, especially with disease activity.

Of note for this clonotype: The antigen is undetermined.

This CDR3 is 15 amino acids long. Each UMI harboured a 6-nucleotide sample barcode and was appended via template switching. TCRdb re-called the 5' RACE reads and shows each CDR3 protein once, DNA omitted. The sample totals fewer than 550,000 distinct CDR3 sequences. The chain links TRBV12-3 or TRBV12-4 to TRBJ2-2; TCRdb indicates TRBD1, and absent DNA this call remains unverified. Sequenced sample: blood. This clonotype originated in a human donor with ulcerative colitis or Crohn's disease, or a healthy co-twin of an affected twin (not recorded which). CDR3 sequence: CASSFWGSNTGELFF.